Below are 6 T cell receptor beta chains sequenced from a single sample in a study of T cell changes during pregnancy in multiple sclerosis. The protocol was immunoSEQ multiplex PCR, while the TCRdb copy is restricted to in-frame clones and leaves out a portion. The table shows 40,000 to 55,000 clones, with roughly nine tenths occurring only once. This specimen was CD8+ T cells from peripheral blood mononuclear cells, taken in the second trimester of pregnancy. These receptors originate from a female donor with multiple sclerosis, enrolled in a pregnancy study.

The chain combines TRBV6-5 with TRBJ2-1; no definite D call. There are 15 residues in the CDR3. The V end was cut by 0 bases, the J end by 15 bases, with 21 bases between. The germline CDR1 and CDR2 sequences are MNHEY and SVGAGI. The CDR3 sequence: CASSYSETLTAPPFF. CDR3 nucleotides: TGTGCCAGCAGTTACTCGGAGACGTTAACCGCACCCCCGTTCTTC.

This clone was counted ten times or more. The chain uses TRBV7-9 and TRBJ1-5; TRBD1 is a possible D gene (5 bases). Germline CDR1 is SEHNR and CDR2 is FQNEAQ (reference sequence). The length of the CDR3 is 15 residues. Trimming took off 2 bases at V and 4 bases at J, with 12 bases between the two ends. The CDR3 sequence is CASSLSAPGNQPQHF. CDR3 DNA: TGTGCCAGCAGCTTATCGGCGCCAGGGAATCAGCCCCAGCATTTT.

The chain joins TRBV5-1 to TRBJ2-1; 13 bases are a match to TRBD2. V was clipped by 0 bases and J by 16 bases; unmatched bases: 7. Germline V gives CDR1 SGHRS, CDR2 YFSETQ. This CDR3 is built from 14 residues. CDR3 region: CASSLELAGGPIFF. Written as DNA, the CDR3 is TGCGCCAGCAGCTTGGAACTAGCGGGAGGGCCGATATTCTTC.

The J gene is TRBJ1-2, the V gene TRBV7-9, with 8 positions matching TRBD1. Germline CDR1 SEHNR, CDR2 FQNEAQ (reference sequence). CDR3 size: 17 residues. After removal of 5 bases from V and 1 base from J, the junction contained 12 bases not matched to a gene. CDR3 in DNA: TGTGCCAGCAGCACCCAAGGGACAGGACGGCTTAACTATGGCTACACCTTC. Encoded protein: CASSTQGTGRLNYGYTF.

V and J are TRBV11-2 and TRBJ2-7, with a tentative D call TRBD1 (6 bases). Per the germline V gene, CDR1 is SGHAT and CDR2 is FQNNGV. The germline V and J ends were trimmed by 8 bases and 5 bases, with 16 bases remaining between them. The CDR3 runs to 13 residues. CDR3 DNA sequence: TGTGCCAGCTATACTACAGGGATCCACGAGCAGTACTTC. Protein product: CASYTTGIHEQYF.

In this sample, this clone turned up once. V gene TRBV7-9 combines with J gene TRBJ1-2; D is possibly TRBD1 (6 bases). CDR3 length: 13 amino acids. Trimming took off 2 bases at V and 9 bases at J, with 13 bases between the two ends. Per the germline V gene, CDR1 is SEHNR and CDR2 is FQNEAQ (reference sequence). CDR3 nucleotides: TGTGCCAGCAGCTTATTAACAGGGTATAGCTACACCTTC. Protein sequence: CASSLLTGYSYTF.